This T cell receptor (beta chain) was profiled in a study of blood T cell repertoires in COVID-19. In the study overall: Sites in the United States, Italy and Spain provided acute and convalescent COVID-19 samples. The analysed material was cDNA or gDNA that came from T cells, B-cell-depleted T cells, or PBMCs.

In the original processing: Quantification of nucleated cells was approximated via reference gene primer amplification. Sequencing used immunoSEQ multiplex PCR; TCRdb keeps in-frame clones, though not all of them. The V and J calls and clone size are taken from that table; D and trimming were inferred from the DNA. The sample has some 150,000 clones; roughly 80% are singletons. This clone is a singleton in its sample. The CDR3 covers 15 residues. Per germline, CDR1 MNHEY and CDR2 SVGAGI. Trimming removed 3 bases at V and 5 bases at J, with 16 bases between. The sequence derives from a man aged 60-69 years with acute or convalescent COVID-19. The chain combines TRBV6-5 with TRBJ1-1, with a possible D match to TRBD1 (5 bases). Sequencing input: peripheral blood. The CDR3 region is CASSYYRGLETEAFF. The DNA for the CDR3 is TGTGCCAGCAGTTATTATAGGGGATTGGAAACTGAAGCTTTCTTT.